Presented here are 22 T cell receptor beta chains from one specimen sequenced in a study of PD-1 blockade in classical Hodgkin lymphoma. Each of the patients experienced relapse following autologous stem cell transplantation, and their brentuximab vedotin exposure differed. Assay: immunoSEQ multiplex PCR; the TCRdb copy retains only in-frame clones and omits some. The sample has some 64,000 clones, 80% to 90% seen once. Material: peripheral blood mononuclear cells (PBMCs), obtained at baseline. These receptors were obtained from a human donor with classical Hodgkin lymphoma.

This clone appeared once. The rearrangement links TRBV5-1 to TRBJ1-1, with TRBD1 matching over 7 bases. The ends lost 4 bases at V and 7 bases at J; junction bases unmatched: 4. The length of the CDR3 is 12 residues. CDR1 and CDR2 from the germline V gene are SGHRS and YFSETQ. The CDR3 DNA is TGCGCCAGCAGCGTAACAGGGGTTGAAGCTTTCTTT. It is translated as CASSVTGVEAFF.

The chain uses TRBV10-2 and TRBJ2-2; D uncertain. The CDR3 loop spans 11 amino acids. The V and J ends lost 3 bases and 9 bases respectively, with 5 bases between them. Looked up from germline, CDR1 is WSHSY and CDR2 is SAAADI. CDR3 DNA sequence: TGCGCCAGCAGTGACTACCGGGAGCTGTTTTTT. It encodes CASSDYRELFF.

The gene calls are TRBV7-9 and TRBJ2-1; either TRBD1 or TRBD2 may supply D (6 bases each). Germline CDR1 and CDR2: SEHNR and FQNEAQ (reference sequence). V gave up 8 bases and J gave up 9 bases, with 8 bases separating them. CDR3 length: 10 amino acids. For the CDR3, the DNA is TGTGCCAGCTCGGGGGCTGAGCAGTTCTTC. It codes for CASSGAEQFF. Combining the CDR3 with reference TRBV7-9 and TRBJ2-1 gives the whole variable domain DTGVSQNPRHKITKRGQNVTFRCDPISEHNRLYWYRQTLGQGPEFLTYFQNEAQLEKSRLLSDRFSAERPKGSFSTLEIQRTEQGDSAMYLCASSGAEQFFGPGTRLTVL.

The chain uses TRBV13 and TRBJ2-3; no reliable D call. The CDR3 consists of 12 residues. V was pared by 2 bases and J by 5 bases, with 5 bases between. CDR1 and CDR2 from the germline V gene are PRHDT and FYEKMQ (reference sequence). The CDR3 DNA is TGTGCCAGCAGCTTATATGGAGATACGCAGTATTTT. Translated, it gives CASSLYGDTQYF.

The rearrangement uses TRBV19 and TRBJ2-5; 8 positions match TRBD1. CDR1 is LNHDA and CDR2 is SQIVND in the germline V gene (reference sequence). V shed 7 bases and J 1 base; nucleotides not matched to a gene: 14. The CDR3 runs 17 residues. This CDR3 reads CASTPRAGTGLQETQYF. Here the CDR3 DNA reads TGTGCCAGTACTCCCCGGGCTGGGACAGGTCTCCAAGAGACCCAGTACTTC.

V and J are TRBV6-1 and TRBJ2-1, with 7 bases fitting TRBD2. In germline, CDR1 is MNHNS, CDR2 SASEGT. The junction had 14 bases not matched to a gene; V was cut back by 5 bases and J by 10 bases. This CDR3 contains 15 residues. Written as DNA, the CDR3 is TGTGCCAGCAGTATACCCGGGGGGTCCCACAGGGAGCAGTTCTTC. Protein: CASSIPGGSHREQFF.

This clone has a single count. The V gene is TRBV4-1, the J gene TRBJ1-2, with TRBD1 matching 7 bases. The CDR3 consists of 15 residues. CDR1 and CDR2 (germline): MGHRA, YSYEKL. J gave up 2 bases and V 0 bases, and 3 bases lay outside the gene matches. CDR3: CASSQDQGVNYGYTF. DNA of the CDR3: TGCGCCAGCAGCCAAGATCAGGGGGTCAACTATGGCTACACCTTC.

The gene calls are TRBV7-2 and TRBJ2-7; D may be TRBD1 (5 bases). V was trimmed by 5 bases and J by 1 base, leaving 15 bases between them. The CDR3 is 15 amino acids. Germline V gives CDR1 SGHTA, CDR2 FQGNSA. The CDR3 DNA follows: TGTGCCAGCAGCAGACGACAGTTACGATCCTACGAGCAGTACTTC. Translated: CASSRRQLRSYEQYF. The full variable domain, completed using reference TRBV7-2 and TRBJ2-7, is GAGVSQSPSNKVTEKGKDVELRCDPISGHTALYWYRQSLGQGLEFLIYFQGNSAPDKSGLPSDRFSAERTGGSVSTLTIQRTQQEDSAVYLCASSRRQLRSYEQYFGPGTRLTVT.

J is TRBJ2-1 and V is TRBV10-2; D remains unclear. The CDR3 loop spans 16 amino acids. V was clipped by 6 bases and J by 0 bases, with 15 bases between them. The germline CDR1 and CDR2 sequences are WSHSY and SAAADI. The CDR3 reads CASRVGPLSSYNEQFF. The DNA of the CDR3 is TGCGCCAGCAGAGTAGGACCGCTGAGCTCCTACAATGAGCAGTTCTTC.

This chain connects TRBV5-1 to TRBJ1-1, with TRBD1 as a possible D gene (6 bases). Trimming removed 2 bases from V and 7 bases from J, with 18 bases in between. Germline CDR1 SGHRS, CDR2 YFSETQ. This CDR3 has 15 amino acids. The CDR3 bases are TGCGCCAGCAGCTTCGGGCCCCAAGGGGGGAGTGAAGCTTTCTTT. Translated: CASSFGPQGGSEAFF. The variable domain in full, completed from reference TRBV5-1 and TRBJ1-1, reads KAGVTQTPRYLIKTRGQQVTLSCSPISGHRSVSWYQQTPGQGLQFLFEYFSETQRNKGNFPGRFSGRQFSNSRSEMNVSTLELGDSALYLCASSFGPQGGSEAFFGQGTRLTVV.

This clone was detected a few times. The rearrangement uses TRBV19 and TRBJ1-1; D may be TRBD1 (6 bases). The germline V gene has CDR1 LNHDA and CDR2 SQIVND (reference sequence). V gave up 9 bases and J gave up 2 bases, with 13 bases separating them. The CDR3 consists of 13 residues. As DNA, the CDR3 is TGTGCCAGCAACAGGGTCCCAAACACTGAAGCTTTCTTT. Protein sequence: CASNRVPNTEAFF.

The rearrangement links TRBV5-1 to TRBJ1-2; D unresolved. CDR1 is SGHRS, CDR2 YFSETQ, per germline. The CDR3 has 14 residues. Trimming removed 0 bases from V and 3 bases from J, with 9 bases in between. CDR3 coding DNA: TGCGCCAGCAGCTTGGTAGCGGCATACTATGGCTACACCTTC. It yields the protein CASSLVAAYYGYTF.

The chain employs TRBV6-1 and TRBJ1-1; D remains unclear. The CDR3 extends over 13 amino acids. Germline-derived CDR1 and CDR2 are MNHNS and SASEGT. With 6 bases removed from V and 3 bases from J, the gap between germline ends came to 11 bases. The CDR3 protein is CASRTHPDTEAFF. In DNA form, the CDR3 reads TGTGCCAGCAGGACTCACCCGGACACTGAAGCTTTCTTT.

This clone came up once. V usage is TRBV2 and J usage is TRBJ1-5, with D hard to call. Germline lookup yields CDR1 SNHLY and CDR2 FYNNEI. This CDR3 is 13 amino acids long. V lost 7 bases and J 2 bases, leaving 9 bases between the germline ends. CDR3 sequence: CASKGRGNQPQHF. The CDR3 DNA is TGTGCCAGCAAGGGCCGGGGCAATCAGCCCCAGCATTTT.

This clone was found a few times. The chain couples TRBV10-3 to TRBJ2-2; the D is unclear. Germline assignment: CDR1 ENHRY and CDR2 SYGVKD. CDR3 length equals 14 residues. Trimming shortened V by 3 bases and J by 4 bases, and 9 bases separated the two germline ends. As DNA, the CDR3 is TGTGCCATCAGTGATGAGACACCCACCGGGGAGCTGTTTTTT. Translating gives CAISDETPTGELFF.

The chain joins TRBV19 to TRBJ1-5; D is perhaps TRBD1 (5 bases). This CDR3 is built from 14 residues. The ends were cut back, 6 bases at V and 3 bases at J, with 12 bases in the middle. Germline V gene sequence: CDR1 LNHDA, CDR2 SQIVND (reference sequence). The CDR3 DNA follows: TGTGCCAGTAGATCAGACAGATTCAATCAGCCCCAGCATTTT. Its translation is CASRSDRFNQPQHF.

The chain links TRBV19 to TRBJ2-3, with TRBD2 identical over 12 bases. The V and J ends lost 5 bases and 2 bases, in that order; junction bases with no gene match: 8. The CDR3 has 17 amino acids. CDR1 is LNHDA, CDR2 SQIVND, per germline (reference sequence). This chain's CDR3 is CASSRTRLAGDTDTQYF. The CDR3 DNA sequence: TGTGCCAGTAGTCGTACGAGACTAGCGGGGGACACAGATACGCAGTATTTT.

The chain recombines TRBV29-1 with TRBJ1-2; the D is unclear. Trimming removed 0 bases at V and 2 bases at J, with 7 bases between. CDR3 size: 13 residues. Germline values: CDR1 SQVTM, CDR2 ANQGSEA. CDR3 DNA sequence: TGCAGCGTTGAAGATCCAGGAAACTATGGCTACACCTTC. Protein sequence: CSVEDPGNYGYTF.

The chain has TRBV4-1 and TRBJ2-1; D possibly corresponds to TRBD2 (5 bases). The CDR3 contains 15 residues. Looked up from germline, CDR1 is MGHRA and CDR2 is YSYEKL. V lost 4 bases and J 3 bases, leaving 13 bases between the germline ends. The CDR3 protein is CASSPQDGVYNEQFF. The CDR3 bases are TGCGCCAGCAGCCCCCAAGACGGGGTCTACAATGAGCAGTTCTTC.

The CDR3 region has the DNA TGCGCCAGCAACGGAGGCAGTTGGGGTAACTATGGCTACACCTTC. Encoded protein: CASNGGSWGNYGYTF. The V gene is TRBV5-1, the J gene TRBJ1-2; unclear D gene. Germline values: CDR1 SGHRS, CDR2 YFSETQ. The ends were cut back, 6 bases at V and 1 base at J, with 16 bases in the middle. This CDR3 has 15 amino acids.

This chain joins TRBV2 and TRBJ2-7; no clear D gene. Per the germline V gene, CDR1 is SNHLY and CDR2 is FYNNEI. V was trimmed by 0 bases and J by 0 bases, leaving 6 bases between them. The CDR3 is 14 residues long. The CDR3 DNA reads as TGTGCCAGCAGTGAAGCGGCAGGCTCCTACGAGCAGTACTTC. Translation: CASSEAAGSYEQYF.

J is TRBJ2-2 and V is TRBV27; 9 nucleotides align to TRBD1. The germline V gene has CDR1 MNHEY and CDR2 SMNVEV (reference sequence). With V trimmed by 5 bases and J by 6 bases, 4 bases remained unmatched. This CDR3 spans 14 amino acids. In DNA, the CDR3 is TGTGCCAGCAGTCTAAACAGGGGGCCCGGGGAGCTGTTTTTT. As protein: CASSLNRGPGELFF.